The T cell receptor beta chain described here comes from a study of CD8+ T cells in alopecia areata. Findings and limits, study-wide: Scalp clonality decreased significantly with tofacitinib, and so did expanded CD8+ clones among the top 100.

V shed 7 bases and J 0 bases; nucleotides not matched to a gene: 6. This CDR3 has 16 residues. Looked up from germline, CDR1 is SGDLS and CDR2 is YYNGEE. Indicated treatment: oral pan-JAK inhibitor, 5-10 mg twice daily. Reverse transcribed after extraction, RNA yielded cDNA as the sequencing template. The protocol was immunoSEQ multiplex PCR, while the TCRdb copy is restricted to in-frame clones and leaves out a portion. The repertoire includes roughly 230,000 clones, around 43% of them detected once, and roughly 2.8% sits in the top ten. This clone was seen a handful of times. What it recognizes is unknown.

The V call is TRBV9, the J call TRBJ1-4; 10 positions match TRBD1. The sequence came from a human donor with alopecia areata. The input for sequencing was CD4+ T cells sorted from blood, taken at approximately week 36, from a patient treated with tofacitinib. The CDR3 protein is CASSSGQGTTNEKLFF. In DNA, the CDR3 is TGTGCCAGCTCCTCGGGACAGGGGACAACTAATGAAAAACTGTTTTTT.